This T cell receptor beta chain was sequenced during a study of technical replicates of blood from a few donors. Sequencing was performed with immunoSEQ multiplex PCR; in TCRdb, only in-frame clones are kept and a portion is missing. The table has fewer than 90,000 clones, over 90% seen once. CDR1 and CDR2 (germline): SGHTS, YDEGEE. This CDR3 region has 16 residues. After removal of 4 bases from V and 2 bases from J, the junction contained 5 bases not matched to a gene. This chain connects TRBV5-8 to TRBJ2-7, with 14 bases fitting TRBD2. The sequencing sample was made of T cells isolated from PBMCs. The clonotype was recovered from a human donor in good health. DNA for the CDR3: TGTGCCAGCAGCCCGGGGGGACTAGCGGGAGCCTACGAGCAGTACTTC. It codes for CASSPGGLAGAYEQYF.